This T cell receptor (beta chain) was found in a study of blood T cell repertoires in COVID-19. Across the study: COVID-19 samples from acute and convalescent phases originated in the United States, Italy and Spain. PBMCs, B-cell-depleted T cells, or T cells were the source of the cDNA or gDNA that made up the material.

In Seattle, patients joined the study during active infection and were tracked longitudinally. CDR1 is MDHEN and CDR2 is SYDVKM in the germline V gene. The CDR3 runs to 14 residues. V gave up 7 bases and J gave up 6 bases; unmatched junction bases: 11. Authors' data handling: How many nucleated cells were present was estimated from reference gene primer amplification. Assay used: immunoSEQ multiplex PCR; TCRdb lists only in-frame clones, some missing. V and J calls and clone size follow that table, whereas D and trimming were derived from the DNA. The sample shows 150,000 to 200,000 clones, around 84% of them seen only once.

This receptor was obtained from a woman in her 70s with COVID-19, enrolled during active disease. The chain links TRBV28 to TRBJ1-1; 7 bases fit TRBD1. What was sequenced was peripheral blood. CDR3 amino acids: CASIRGTGAPEAFF. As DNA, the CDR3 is TGTGCCAGCATTCGGGGTACAGGGGCTCCTGAAGCTTTCTTT.